Listed below are T cell receptor beta chains from one sample, sequenced in a study of blood T cell repertoires in COVID-19. Method: immunoSEQ multiplex PCR; TCRdb's copy keeps in-frame clones and lacks some. The sample lists some 130,000 clones, roughly 80% seen once, with 15% to 20% in the top ten. The sample was PBMCs or T cells enriched from blood (not recorded which). The receptors come from a young man who had recovered from COVID-19. Each CDR3 is given with its conserved first and last residue. A D gene is named only where the DNA matches it firmly. Size values are once, few and many counts, or a class for expanded clones, and some rows have none.

few | TRBJ2-3 | NA | TRBV5-1 | CASSLEGQYTQYF | TGCGCCAGCAGCTTAGAAGGACAATATACGCAGTATTTT
NA | TRBJ1-5 | NA | TRBV6-5 | CASRGGSNQPQHF | TGTGCCAGCAGAGGAGGGAGCAATCAGCCCCAGCATTTT
few | TRBJ2-5 | NA | TRBV9 | CASSVEGGGETQYF | TGTGCCAGCAGCGTAGAAGGAGGGGGCGAGACCCAGTACTTC
NA | TRBJ2-6 | NA | TRBV7-3 | CASSLGQLSGANVLTF | TGTGCCAGCAGCCTTGGACAGCTCTCTGGGGCCAACGTCCTGACTTTC
few | TRBJ2-7 | TRBD1 | TRBV14 | CASSQGTGRLPNFYEQYF | TGTGCCAGCAGCCAAGGGACAGGGAGACTACCCAACTTCTACGAGCAGTACTTC
NA | TRBJ2-1 | NA | TRBV7-9 | CASSGTSGGVGEQFF | TGTGCCAGCAGCGGCACTAGTGGAGGTGTCGGTGAGCAGTTCTTC
NA | TRBJ2-1 | NA | TRBV19 | CASSFGGIHNEQFF | TGTGCCAGTAGTTTCGGGGGAATCCACAATGAGCAGTTCTTC
few | TRBJ2-5 | TRBD2 | TRBV9 | CASSVQGLAGGGETQYF | TGTGCCAGCAGCGTGCAGGGACTAGCGGGGGGTGGGGAGACCCAGTACTTC
NA | TRBJ2-1 | NA | TRBV10-1 | CASTKPRRAYNEQFF | TGCGCCAGCACAAAACCCAGGAGGGCCTATAATGAGCAGTTCTTC
NA | TRBJ1-5 | NA | TRBV19 | CATQGSVANQPQHF | TGTGCCACCCAAGGGAGTGTAGCTAATCAGCCCCAGCATTTT
NA | TRBJ2-1 | NA | TRBV3-1/TRBV3-2 | CASSQSDNHPYNEQFF | TGTGCCAGCAGCCAATCCGACAACCACCCCTACAATGAGCAGTTCTTC
NA | TRBJ2-7 | TRBD2 | TRBV4-1 | CASSQDIGTSGSYEQYF | TGCGCCAGCAGCCAAGATATCGGGACTAGCGGGAGCTACGAGCAGTACTTC
few | TRBJ1-1 | TRBD1 | TRBV6-1 | CASSEGKGADREAFF | TGTGCCAGCAGTGAAGGGAAGGGGGCGGATCGGGAAGCTTTCTTT
NA | TRBJ2-7 | NA | TRBV27 | CASSPQVSYEQYF | TGTGCCAGCAGTCCACAGGTTTCCTACGAGCAGTACTTC
NA | TRBJ2-7 | NA | TRBV6-5 | CASSRGGGGLYEQYF | TGTGCCAGCAGTAGGGGAGGGGGGGGACTTTACGAGCAGTACTTC
few | TRBJ2-2 | NA | TRBV4-1 | CASSQTERNTGELFF | TGCGCCAGCAGCCAGACGGAGCGGAACACCGGGGAGCTGTTTTTT
few | TRBJ2-7 | TRBD2 | TRBV9 | CASSSYRERGNEQYF | TGTGCCAGCAGCTCCTACAGGGAGCGGGGGAACGAGCAGTACTTC
NA | TRBJ2-6 | NA | TRBV2 | CASSRGSSGANVLTF | TGTGCCAGCAGCCGAGGGAGTTCTGGGGCCAACGTCCTGACTTTC
NA | TRBJ2-1 | NA | TRBV18 | CASSPGLDRRNEQFF | TGTGCCAGCTCACCGGGGCTAGACCGGCGCAATGAGCAGTTCTTC
NA | TRBJ2-3 | NA | TRBV6-4 | CASSAWEAPTDTQYF | TGTGCCAGCAGTGCGTGGGAGGCACCCACAGATACGCAGTATTTT
once | TRBJ2-5 | NA | TRBV7-9 | CASSYSQAQETQYF | TGTGCCAGCAGTTATAGTCAGGCTCAAGAGACCCAGTACTTC
NA | TRBJ2-1 | TRBD2 | TRBV5-1 | CASSLGLAGGPGEQFF | TGCGCCAGCAGCTTGGGCCTAGCGGGGGGGCCTGGTGAGCAGTTCTTC
few | TRBJ2-7 | TRBD1 | TRBV6-5 | CASSVTAGGDEQYF | TGTGCCAGCAGCGTCACGGCAGGGGGCGACGAGCAGTACTTC
NA | TRBJ2-1 | NA | TRBV5-1 | CASSLQGWEEQFF | TGCGCCAGCAGCTTACAGGGCTGGGAAGAGCAGTTCTTC
NA | TRBJ2-1 | NA | TRBV6-5 | CASSYSGSSYNEQFF | TGTGCCAGCAGTTACTCAGGGAGCTCCTACAATGAGCAGTTCTTC
NA | TRBJ2-4 | TRBD1 | TRBV4-1 | CASSLAGTGGNIQYF | TGCGCCAGCAGCTTGGCCGGGACAGGGGGCAACATTCAGTACTTC
NA | TRBJ2-7 | NA | TRBV18 | CASTMVGAYEQYF | TGTGCCAGCACCATGGTGGGAGCCTACGAGCAGTACTTC
NA | TRBJ1-2 | TRBD1 | TRBV27 | CASSLVGQGTGNYGYTF | TGTGCCAGCAGTTTAGTGGGACAGGGGACGGGTAACTATGGCTACACCTTC